The 22 T cell receptor beta chains below were found in one sample sequenced in a study of blood T cell repertoires in COVID-19. Here immunoSEQ multiplex PCR was the method, and the copy in TCRdb shows in-frame clones only, minus some. The sample holds about 280,000 clones, 85% to 95% seen once. Sequencing was carried out using PBMCs or T cells enriched from blood (not recorded which). The receptor source for this set is a man aged 40-49 years who had been exposed to COVID-19.

The V call is TRBV10-3, the J call TRBJ2-7; TRBD2 agrees at 12 bases. V lost 3 bases to trimming and J lost 6 bases; unmatched junction nucleotides: 9. CDR3 length: 16 amino acids. CDR1 is ENHRY and CDR2 is SYGVKD in the germline V gene. CDR3 protein: CAISDPPSGRAIEQYF. In DNA, the CDR3 is TGTGCCATCAGTGATCCTCCTAGCGGGAGGGCGATCGAGCAGTACTTC.

CDR3 region: CASSLTGGSYEQYF. In nucleotides, the CDR3 is TGTGCCAGCAGTCTGACAGGGGGCTCGTACGAGCAGTACTTC. V and J are TRBV11-2 and TRBJ2-7; TRBD1 aligns across 10 bases. J gave up 4 bases and V 6 bases, and 6 bases lay outside the gene matches. This CDR3 spans 14 amino acids. The V gene's germline CDR1 is SGHAT and CDR2 FQNNGV.

The rearrangement joins TRBV19 to TRBJ2-7; 7 bases map to TRBD2. Looked up from germline, CDR1 is LNHDA and CDR2 is SQIVND (reference sequence). There are 16 residues in the CDR3. V shed 5 bases and J 0 bases; nucleotides not matched to a gene: 10. The CDR3 is CASSETLAVNSYEQYF. In nucleotides, the CDR3 is TGTGCCAGTAGTGAGACTCTAGCGGTGAACTCCTACGAGCAGTACTTC.

This clone was found once. The rearrangement links TRBV18 to TRBJ1-4, with TRBD1 identical over 8 bases. With V trimmed by 3 bases and J by 7 bases, 4 bases remained unmatched. In germline, CDR1 is KGHSH, CDR2 LQKENI. This CDR3 spans 14 amino acids. The CDR3 DNA is TGTGCCAGCTCACCTGACAGGGGAGGTGAAAAACTGTTTTTT. Amino acids: CASSPDRGGEKLFF.

The V gene is TRBV2, the J gene TRBJ1-2; 8 bases are a match to TRBD1. This CDR3 is built from 14 residues. Per germline, CDR1 SNHLY and CDR2 FYNNEI. V was clipped by 0 bases and J by 7 bases; unmatched bases: 4. CDR3 loop: CASSEARTGRGYTF. As DNA, the CDR3 is TGTGCCAGCAGTGAAGCGAGGACAGGGCGTGGCTACACCTTC. The complete variable domain, with remaining parts taken from reference TRBV2 and TRBJ1-2, reads EPEVTQTPSHQVTQMGQEVILRCVPISNHLYFYWYRQILGQKVEFLVSFYNNEISEKSEIFDDQFSVERPDGSNFTLKIRSTKLEDSAMYFCASSEARTGRGYTFGSGTRLTVV.

This clone was recorded only once. V is TRBV7-6 and J is TRBJ1-4, with 7 bases fitting TRBD1. Germline V CDR1 and CDR2: SGHVS, FNYEAQ. The CDR3 totals 17 residues. Trimming removed 1 base from V and 6 bases from J; junction bases left unmatched: 11. DNA of the CDR3: TGTGCCAGCAGCTTAGTCCCCACAGGGGTTCTATATGAAAAACTGTTTTTT. Translated: CASSLVPTGVLYEKLFF.

This rearrangement joins TRBV29-1 to TRBJ2-7; 11 nucleotides agree with TRBD2. Trimming at V came to 1 base and at J to 2 bases, leaving 4 bases not matched to a gene. This CDR3 region has 15 residues. Germline CDR1 and CDR2: SQVTM and ANQGSEA. DNA of the CDR3: TGCAGCGTTGAAGTAGCGGGAGGGAAGACCTACGAGCAGTACTTC. Encoded protein: CSVEVAGGKTYEQYF.

This sequence joins TRBV7-3 and TRBJ2-2; D call uncertain. The CDR3 is 14 amino acids. The germline CDR1 and CDR2 sequences are SGHTA and FQGTGA. V was clipped by 4 bases and J by 6 bases, with 12 bases between them. CDR3 sequence reads: CASSSLALPGELFF. Written as DNA, the CDR3 is TGTGCCAGCAGCTCGTTAGCCCTTCCCGGGGAGCTGTTTTTT.

This clone was counted between two and nine times. This chain uses TRBV10-3 with TRBJ1-1, with TRBD1 matching 8 bases. Germline-derived CDR1 and CDR2 are ENHRY and SYGVKD. Germline trimming cut 6 bases from V and 5 bases from J; bases unmatched to any gene: 14. This CDR3 contains 16 residues. CDR3 in amino acids: CAISPRGLFSGTEAFF. The CDR3 DNA is TGTGCCATCAGCCCCAGGGGGCTCTTTTCTGGAACTGAAGCTTTCTTT.

This rearrangement joins TRBV19 to TRBJ1-2; D call uncertain. The V end lost 8 bases, the J end lost 8 bases, and 15 bases lay between the germline ends. The germline V gene encodes CDR1 LNHDA and CDR2 SQIVND (reference sequence). This CDR3 has 12 amino acids. This chain's CDR3 is CASQMESRGYTF. CDR3 sequence (DNA): TGTGCCAGTCAGATGGAGTCACGGGGCTACACCTTC.

V is TRBV7-9 and J is TRBJ1-5; 7 bases are shared with TRBD1. The CDR3 contains 15 residues. The junction had 6 bases not matched to a gene; V was cut back by 5 bases and J by 2 bases. CDR1 is SEHNR and CDR2 is FQNEAQ in the germline V gene (reference sequence). CDR3 loop: CASSRDRAGNQPQHF. The CDR3, as DNA: TGTGCCAGCAGCCGAGACAGGGCAGGCAATCAGCCCCAGCATTTT.

The V call is TRBV5-4, the J call TRBJ2-7; 7 nucleotides line up with TRBD1. J gave up 5 bases and V 4 bases, and 9 bases lay outside the gene matches. In germline, CDR1 is SGHNT, CDR2 YYREEE (reference sequence). The CDR3 has 14 amino acids. The CDR3 here is CASSPLTGVHEQYF. The CDR3 DNA reads as TGTGCCAGCAGCCCCCTAACAGGGGTCCACGAGCAGTACTTC.

V usage is TRBV19 and J usage is TRBJ2-3; tentatively, D is TRBD1 (6 bases). CDR3 length: 14 amino acids. Germline V gene sequence: CDR1 LNHDA, CDR2 SQIVND (reference sequence). The V and J ends lost 4 bases and 5 bases respectively, with 13 bases between them. This chain's CDR3 is CASSTGARGDTQYF. The CDR3 DNA follows: TGTGCCAGTAGTACCGGGGCCAGGGGAGATACGCAGTATTTT.

The CDR3 nucleotides are TGCGCCAGCAGCTTGACTAGCGGAGGAGGGGCCTACGAGCAGTACTTC. It codes for CASSLTSGGGAYEQYF. The chain employs TRBV5-1 and TRBJ2-7; the match to TRBD2 covers 8 bases. The germline V gene has CDR1 SGHRS and CDR2 YFSETQ. The ends lost 1 base at V and 2 bases at J; junction bases unmatched: 8. CDR3 length: 16 residues.

This clone was seen only a few times. The rearrangement uses TRBV28 and TRBJ1-3; weak D call: TRBD1 (5 bases). This CDR3 is built from 13 residues. Germline CDR1 MDHEN, CDR2 SYDVKM. Trimming removed 2 bases from V and 3 bases from J, with 5 bases in between. CDR3 protein: CASSLQGGNTIYF. CDR3 bases: TGTGCCAGCAGTTTACAGGGTGGAAACACCATATATTTT.

The rearrangement links TRBV19 to TRBJ1-4; 7 bases map to TRBD1. CDR3 length equals 15 residues. Germline loops: CDR1 LNHDA, CDR2 SQIVND (reference sequence). The trim removed 6 bases at V and 7 bases at J, leaving 11 bases unmatched. CDR3 residues: CASRTIQGSPEKLFF. CDR3 sequence (DNA): TGTGCCAGTAGAACGATACAGGGGAGTCCTGAAAAACTGTTTTTT.

The J gene is TRBJ2-1, the V gene TRBV27; 14 nucleotides line up with TRBD2. There are 16 residues in the CDR3. V lost 4 bases, J lost 8 bases, and 7 bases stayed unmatched. In germline, CDR1 is MNHEY, CDR2 SMNVEV (reference sequence). The CDR3, as DNA: TGTGCCAGCAGTTCGGGGACTAGCGGGAGTTTTTATGAGCAGTTCTTC. It translates to CASSSGTSGSFYEQFF.

This chain links TRBV11-2 with TRBJ1-2; D possibly corresponds to TRBD1 (5 bases). The CDR3 covers 14 residues. V gave up 2 bases and J gave up 8 bases, with 15 bases separating them. CDR1 and CDR2 (germline): SGHAT, FQNNGV. For the CDR3, the DNA is TGTGCCAGCAGCTTACTGGGGCAGGCATGGGGCTACACCTTC. Residues: CASSLLGQAWGYTF.

This clone occurred once. The V gene is TRBV28, the J gene TRBJ1-4; a weak D match, TRBD1 (5 bases). CDR3 length equals 15 residues. Per germline, CDR1 MDHEN and CDR2 SYDVKM. The V end was cut by 6 bases, the J end by 7 bases, with 18 bases between. The CDR3 DNA sequence: TGTGCCAGCAGGGAGGGAGGGACTTTGGGTGAAAAACTGTTTTTT. Translation: CASREGGTLGEKLFF.

CDR3 in amino acids: CASTPQTGTGLREQFF. CDR3 nucleotide sequence: TGTGCCAGCACCCCCCAGACTGGGACAGGGCTTAGGGAGCAGTTCTTC. The chain uses TRBV11-3 and TRBJ2-1, with 9 bases fitting TRBD1. V was clipped by 7 bases and J by 10 bases; unmatched bases: 17. The CDR3 contains 16 residues. The germline gives CDR1 SGHNT, CDR2 YENEEA. Looking up the rest from reference TRBV11-3 and TRBJ2-1 gives the full variable domain: EAGVVQSPRYKIIEKKQPVAFWCNPISGHNTLYWYLQNLGQGPELLIRYENEEAVDDSQLPKDRFSAERLKGVDSTLKIQPAELGDSAVYLCASTPQTGTGLREQFFGPGTRLTVL.

This clone was recorded only once. The CDR3 loop is CASSETVNPYEQYF. For the CDR3, the DNA is TGTGCCAGTAGTGAGACAGTAAACCCCTACGAGCAGTACTTC. V and J are TRBV19 and TRBJ2-7; D might be TRBD1 (5 bases). Per the germline V gene, CDR1 is LNHDA and CDR2 is SQIVND (reference sequence). The V end lost 5 bases, the J end lost 2 bases, and 13 bases lay between the germline ends. The CDR3 loop spans 14 amino acids.

The chain carries TRBV9 and TRBJ2-3, with D unresolved. The germline CDR1 and CDR2 sequences are SGDLS and YYNGEE. The CDR3 totals 14 residues. Deletions cut 0 bases from V and 4 bases from J, with 9 bases between. The CDR3 here is CASSVAFRADTQYF. The CDR3, as DNA: TGTGCCAGCAGCGTAGCGTTTCGGGCAGATACGCAGTATTTT.